This TCR beta chain came from a study of cytomegalovirus exposure and HLA in healthy donors. The V gene end was trimmed by 4 bases and the J gene end by 6 bases; junction bases not matched to a gene: 7. The germline gives CDR1 MDHEN, CDR2 SYDVKM. The length of the CDR3 is 14 residues. Amplification used 60 Vbeta primers and 13 Jbeta primers. TCRdb's copy holds only in-frame clones and misses some; the assay was immunoSEQ multiplex PCR. The sample contains approximately 120,000 clones, around two thirds of which appear only once. This TCR was sampled from a man in his 60s in good health and CMV-seropositive. The source material was PBMCs. V and J are TRBV28 and TRBJ2-7, with 9 bases lining up with TRBD1. The CDR3 protein is CASSSRTGVGEQYF. CDR3 in DNA: TGTGCCAGCAGTTCCCGGACAGGGGTAGGCGAGCAGTACTTC.